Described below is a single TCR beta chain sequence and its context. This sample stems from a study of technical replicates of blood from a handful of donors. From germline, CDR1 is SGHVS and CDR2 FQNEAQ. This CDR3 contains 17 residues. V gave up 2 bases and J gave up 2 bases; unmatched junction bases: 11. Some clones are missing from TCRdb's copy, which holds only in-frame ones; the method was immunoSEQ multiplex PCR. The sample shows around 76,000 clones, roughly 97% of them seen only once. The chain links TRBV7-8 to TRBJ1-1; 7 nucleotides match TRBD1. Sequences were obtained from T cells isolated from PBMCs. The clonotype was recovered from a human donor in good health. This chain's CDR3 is CASSLTGQSWGNTEAFF. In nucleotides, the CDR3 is TGTGCCAGCAGCTTAACGGGACAGTCTTGGGGAAACACTGAAGCTTTCTTT. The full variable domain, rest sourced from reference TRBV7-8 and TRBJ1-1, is GAGVSQSPRYKVAKRGQDVALRCDPISGHVSLFWYQQALGQGPEFLTYFQNEAQLDKSGLPSDRFFAERPEGSVSTLKIQRTQQEDSAVYLCASSLTGQSWGNTEAFFGQGTRLTVV.